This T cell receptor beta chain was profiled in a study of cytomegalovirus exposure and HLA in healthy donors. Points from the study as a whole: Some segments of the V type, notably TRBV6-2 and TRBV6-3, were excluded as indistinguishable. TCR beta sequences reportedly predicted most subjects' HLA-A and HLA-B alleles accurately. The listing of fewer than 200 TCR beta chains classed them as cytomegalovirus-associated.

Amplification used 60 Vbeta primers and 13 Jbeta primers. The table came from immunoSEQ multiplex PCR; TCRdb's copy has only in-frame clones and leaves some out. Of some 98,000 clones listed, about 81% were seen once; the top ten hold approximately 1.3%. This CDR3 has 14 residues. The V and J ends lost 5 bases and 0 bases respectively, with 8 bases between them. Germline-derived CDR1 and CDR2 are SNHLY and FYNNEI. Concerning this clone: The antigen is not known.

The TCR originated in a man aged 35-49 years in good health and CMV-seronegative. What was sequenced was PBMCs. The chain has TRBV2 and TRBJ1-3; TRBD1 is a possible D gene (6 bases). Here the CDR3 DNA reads TGTGCCAGCAGTACAGGGTTCTCTGGAAACACCATATATTTT. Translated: CASSTGFSGNTIYF.